The text below deals with one T cell receptor (beta chain). Its specificity is not known. The assay was immunoSEQ multiplex PCR, and TCRdb's table has in-frame clones only and misses some. Of hundreds of thousands of clones in the sample, around 73% are singletons; the top ten hold around 1.7%. This CDR3 is built from 16 residues. The germline V gene has CDR1 SGHRS and CDR2 YFSETQ. Unmatched junction bases numbered 7, after V lost 5 bases and J lost 3 bases. This record comes from a study of shared clonotypes between healthy human individuals. Study-level background: Each donor contributed plates that comprised three CD4 naive, three CD4 memory, two CD8 naive and one CD8 memory.

Notes on the study in general: Non-shared clonotypes displayed generation probabilities falling below those of clonotypes present in all four donors.

The sequence derives from a young woman in good health. The chain links TRBV5-1 to TRBJ1-4, with 10 bases aligning to TRBD1. Sequenced sample: memory CD4+ T cells sorted from blood. The subset here: CD45RA-negative fraction. CDR3 loop: CASRETGGTPNEKLFF. CDR3 nucleotides: TGCGCCAGCAGGGAGACAGGGGGCACACCTAATGAAAAACTGTTTTTT. The whole variable domain, remainder taken from reference TRBV5-1 and TRBJ1-4, is KAGVTQTPRYLIKTRGQQVTLSCSPISGHRSVSWYQQTPGQGLQFLFEYFSETQRNKGNFPGRFSGRQFSNSRSEMNVSTLELGDSALYLCASRETGGTPNEKLFFGSGTQLSVL.